The subject of this entry is one T cell receptor beta chain. This clone's antigen is unknown. No per-base quality is available; no much larger clone lies one base away. This entry belongs to a study of blood T cell repertoires in COVID-19 (TCRdb year 2020). Looking at the study overall: Collaborator samples came from the United States, Italy and Spain and covered acute and convalescent phases of COVID-19. The dataset comprised deeply sampled blood TCRbeta repertoires from subjects exposed to, actively infected with, or recovered from COVID-19. A de-identified subject ID, COVID-19 status, age in years and sex were almost always included in the sample metadata. HLA class I and class II types, where available, came from metadata supplied by the sample provider rather than from assay-based typing. The repertoires were made available in a free public database intended to serve as a resource for research on the immune response to SARS-CoV-2. Samples were obtained from the ongoing ImmuneRACE study (first 160 participants) and from about 1,300 subjects provided by 6 global collaborators. The material from the prospective study consisted of cDNA or gDNA derived from T cells, B-cell-depleted T cells, or PBMCs.

TCRbeta CDR3 regions were amplified from genomic DNA by means of the immunoSEQ Assay, a bias-controlled multiplex PCR. The authors' analysis ran thus. Within the assay, amplification of reference gene primers was used to estimate how many nucleated cells each sample contained. To quantify the absolute abundance of each unique TCRbeta CDR3 rearrangement, sequence reads were collapsed and filtered. Productive Simpson clonality was computed per sample as the square root of Simpson's diversity index over productive rearrangements. The clones in this table, taken by TCRdb from immuneACCESS, are in-frame only. Not every clone is retained; where verified, under half of the shortfall comes from an unresolved V gene, and the cause of the rest is unknown. V, J and clone size reflect that table, while D and trimming were determined from the DNA. The sample records approximately 100,000 clones, about nine tenths of which are singletons. 17% of the sample rests with the top ten.

From cysteine to phenylalanine, the CDR3 is 17 amino acids long. CDR3 DNA is the only sequence kept; it has 51 bases, read in frame from the first base. Reading the germline V gene gives CDR1 SGHTA and CDR2 FQGNSA. For this chain, trimming is 4 bases at the V end and 5 bases at the J end, and the number of junction bases without a gene match is 14. The collaborating institutions used their own protocols to collect whole blood in K2EDTA tubes. For TCRbeta analysis, collaborators shipped samples as frozen whole blood, isolated PBMCs, or DNA extracted from either of those sample types. Results and caveats for the whole study, not just this receptor: The quantity of clinical and demographic metadata differed by source and by participant and was supplied without curation.

The clonotype was recovered from a man between 50 and 59 years old with acute or convalescent COVID-19. The V gene is TRBV7-2 and the J gene is TRBJ1-2, and TRBD1 aligns with 9 junction nucleotides. Sequencing input: peripheral blood. CDR3 reads: CASSSQQGADTSYGYTF. The nucleotide sequence reads TGTGCCAGCAGCTCACAACAGGGGGCCGATACATCATATGGCTACACCTTC.